This record looks at one T cell receptor (beta chain) sequence and its context. Its antigen is unknown. One end of the junction varies from germline; a read error may be responsible. Amplification of TCR alpha and beta CDR3 regions from RNA used iRepertoire nested multiplex PCR. One-step reverse transcription and amplification started from approximately 100-400 ng of tissue mRNA or PBMC total RNA. One entry per CDR3 protein, called by TCRdb with MiXCR from the multiplex PCR reads. This sample has around 180,000 distinct CDR3 sequences, with around 40% found just once. The CDR3 consists of 17 residues. The germline CDR1 and CDR2 sequences are LGHNA and YNFKEQ. The record originates from a study of glioma-infiltrating T cells. Overall study findings and caveats: Tissue and blood shared very few CDR3 sequences.

This clonotype was obtained from a human donor with low-grade glioma or glioblastoma, undergoing nonglioma brain surgery, or in good health (not recorded which). The chain has TRBV4-2 and TRBJ2-1, with D possibly matching TRBD1 (5 bases). The sample was glioma tissue, nonneoplastic brain tissue, or PBMCs (not recorded which). The CDR3 loop reads CASSQDVGQNSYNDQFF. The DNA of the CDR3 is TGTGCCAGCAGCCAAGACGTCGGACAAAACTCCTACAATGATCAGTTCTTC.